This TCR beta chain emerged from a study of T cell responses to AZD1222 COVID-19 vaccine. Overall study: The study pooled second doses at about 4 or about 12 weeks. Overall study findings and caveats: Distributed over spike, vaccine-associated CD4 TCRs predominated at 160-218 and 743-854. Two doses of AZD1222 preceded a rise in Spike-specific TCR breadth and depth. Among those given AZD1222, only 5 to 7 were seropositive at baseline.

As regards this clone: Its antigen is unknown.

Assay used: immunoSEQ multiplex PCR; TCRdb lists only in-frame clones, some missing. This table has approximately 120,000 clones, roughly 92% appearing once. This CDR3 spans 13 amino acids. Trimming shortened V by 4 bases and J by 4 bases, and 10 bases separated the two germline ends. The germline V gene encodes CDR1 KGHSH and CDR2 LQKENI. This specimen was peripheral blood, taken on day 0 of AZD1222 vaccination. V usage is TRBV18 and J usage is TRBJ1-2; D perhaps matches TRBD1 (5 bases). This TCR was recovered from an adult in good health. The CDR3, as DNA: TGTGCCAGCTCACTACAGGACACCTATGGCTACACCTTC. As protein: CASSLQDTYGYTF.